This TCR beta chain was identified during a study of T-cell reconstitution after alpha-beta-depleted transplantation in children. The V segment lost 3 bases and the J segment 4 bases; nucleotides outside the gene matches: 4. Germline V lookup: CDR1 MNHEY, CDR2 SMNVEV (reference sequence). The CDR3 spans 14 residues. Researchers prepared the TCRbeta library using unique molecular identifiers, the study reports. TCRdb re-analysed the PCR reads in MiXCR, keeping a single row per CDR3 protein. The table lists about 420,000 distinct CDR3 sequences, approximately 10% of them singletons. The origin of this receptor is a human donor who donated a stem cell graft to a child with acute myeloid leukemia. The sample here was PBMCs from the stem cell graft donor, taken from the stem cell graft. V is TRBV27 and J is TRBJ1-1; 8 bases map to TRBD1. In DNA, the CDR3 is TGTGCCAGCAGTTTCCGGACAGGGACCACTGAAGCTTTCTTT. Translated, it gives CASSFRTGTTEAFF.